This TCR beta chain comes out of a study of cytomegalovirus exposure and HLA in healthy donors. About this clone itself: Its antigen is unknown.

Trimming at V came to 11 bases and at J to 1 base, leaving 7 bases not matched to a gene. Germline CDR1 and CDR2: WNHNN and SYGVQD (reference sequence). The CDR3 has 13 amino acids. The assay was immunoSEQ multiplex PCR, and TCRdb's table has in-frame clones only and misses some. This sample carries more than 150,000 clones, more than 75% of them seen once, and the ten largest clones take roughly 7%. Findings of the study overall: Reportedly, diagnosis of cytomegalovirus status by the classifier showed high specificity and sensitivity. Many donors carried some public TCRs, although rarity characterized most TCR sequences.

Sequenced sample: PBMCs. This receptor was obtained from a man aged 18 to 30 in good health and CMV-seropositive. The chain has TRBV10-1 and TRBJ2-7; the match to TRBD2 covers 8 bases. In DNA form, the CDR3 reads TGCGCCGCCGGGGGGGAGGGATCCTACGAGCAGTACTTC. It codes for CAAGGEGSYEQYF.